This T cell receptor beta chain was recovered during a study of T cells in Graves' hyperthyroidism and ophthalmopathy. Study results and limitations: Clonotypes that were expanded in thyroid above 0.001 mostly appeared in blood too.

What was amplified from RNA transcripts were TCR beta CDR3 regions. The primer set for the first-round RT-PCR of the TCR CDR3 was HTBI. TCRdb analysed the multiplex PCR reads with MiXCR anew, one entry per CDR3 protein. The table has approximately 300,000 distinct CDR3 sequences, 17% seen once. Trimming took 3 bases from V and 7 from J, leaving 10 bases between them. CDR3 length: 14 amino acids. Germline values: CDR1 SEHNR, CDR2 FQNEAQ (reference sequence). There are many counts of this clonotype. The antigen remains undetermined. Ophthalmopathy in the patients scored at least 3 on Clinical Activity Score and at least 4 on NOSPECS grade, lasting under 3 months. Diagnosis relied on clinical symptoms, serum thyroxine and TRAb, thyroid ultrasound and orbital computed tomography. Fresh peripheral blood, approximately 9.6 ml, yielded the PBMCs.

Specimen: blood. This clonotype was sampled from a woman aged 55-69 years with Graves' ophthalmopathy. V is TRBV7-9 and J is TRBJ1-6, with D hard to call. Here the CDR3 DNA reads TGTGCCAGCAGCTTTGGGCGGAAGAATTCACCCCTCCACTTT. The encoded protein is CASSFGRKNSPLHF.